This is a list of T cell receptor beta chains from one sample in a study of blood T cell repertoires in COVID-19. The protocol was immunoSEQ multiplex PCR, while the TCRdb copy is restricted to in-frame clones and leaves out a portion. The sample lists approximately 93,000 clones; about nine tenths were seen once. Specimen: peripheral blood. These receptors were obtained from a man aged 45-65 years with active or convalescent COVID-19. The CDR3 runs from the conserved cysteine through the conserved F or W. Each record gives: clone size, V gene, D gene, J gene, CDR3 DNA, CDR3 protein. D genes are given only for firm matches. Only some rows state a clone size, as once, few, many or a class for expanded clones.

once	TRBV19	TRBD1	TRBJ1-2	TGTGCCAGTAGTATAGACCGGACAGGTTTCGGCTACACCTTC	CASSIDRTGFGYTF
few	TRBV10-2	-	TRBJ1-1	TGCGCCAGCAGTGCGGACTCTCCAACTGAAGCTTTCTTT	CASSADSPTEAFF
-	TRBV5-1	TRBD1	TRBJ2-2	TGCGCCAGCAGCAACGGGACAGGATCCACCGGGGAGCTGTTTTTT	CASSNGTGSTGELFF
-	TRBV29-1	TRBD2	TRBJ2-3	TGCAGCGTTGAAGATCAACTAGCGGGCACAGATACGCAGTATTTT	CSVEDQLAGTDTQYF
-	TRBV4-1	-	TRBJ1-2	TGCGCCAGCAGCCATCCGGGATCTAACTATGGCTACACCTTC	CASSHPGSNYGYTF
-	TRBV14	-	TRBJ1-2	TGTGCCAGCAGCCAAGTCAATCTCCCAGCTAACTATGGCTACACCTTC	CASSQVNLPANYGYTF
-	TRBV27	-	TRBJ1-5	TGTGCCAGCAGTTTGCACAGAAGCAATCAGCCCCAGCATTTT	CASSLHRSNQPQHF
-	TRBV10-3	TRBD1	TRBJ1-2	TGTGCCATTCAGGACAGGGTAGAACATGGCTACACCTTC	CAIQDRVEHGYTF
-	TRBV6-5	TRBD1	TRBJ1-1	TGTGCCAGCAGTCACAGGGGGCCGAGGGAAGCTTTCTTT	CASSHRGPREAFF
-	TRBV29-1	TRBD2	TRBJ2-2	TGCAGCGTTGTGGGGGAGGGCGGGGAGCTGTTTTTT	CSVVGEGGELFF
-	TRBV27	-	TRBJ2-7	TGTGCCAGCAGTTTGTTTTCAGGGCTTAAATCCTACGAGCAGTACTTC	CASSLFSGLKSYEQYF
-	TRBV7-9	-	TRBJ2-2	TGTGCCAGCAGCTCGTTTGGGGGCTCCGGGGAGCTGTTTTTT	CASSSFGGSGELFF
-	TRBV18	TRBD2	TRBJ2-3	TGTGCCAGCTCACCCACTAGCGGGGCCACAGATACGCAGTATTTT	CASSPTSGATDTQYF
-	TRBV29-1	-	TRBJ1-1	TGCAGCGTGCGCGATTGGAACACTGAAGCTTTCTTT	CSVRDWNTEAFF
-	TRBV10-3	TRBD2	TRBJ2-1	TGTGCCATCCGGAGTGGGACTAGCGGGACGAGCTCCTACAATGAGCAGTTCTTC	CAIRSGTSGTSSYNEQFF
-	TRBV10-3	TRBD2	TRBJ2-1	TGTGCCATCAACCAACAGCGGGACTCCTATTCTGAGCAGTTCTTC	CAINQQRDSYSEQFF
once	TRBV5-4	TRBD1	TRBJ2-7	TGTGCCAGCAGCTTCGGGACAGGGTGGGTCGAGCAGTACTTC	CASSFGTGWVEQYF
-	TRBV27	TRBD1	TRBJ2-6	TGTGCCAGCAGCGCTACGGGACAGGGTGGGGCCAACGTCCTGACTTTC	CASSATGQGGANVLTF
-	TRBV24-1	TRBD2	TRBJ2-1	TGTGCCACCAGCGGGGGGGCCTACAATGAGCAGTTCTTC	CATSGGAYNEQFF
once	TRBV28	TRBD2	TRBJ2-1	TGTGCCAGCAACTTCGCCTATAGCGGGAGAGACCATGAGCAGTTCTTC	CASNFAYSGRDHEQFF
once	TRBV18	-	TRBJ1-5	TGTGCCAGCTCAGACTTCGAGACCAATCAGCCCCAGCATTTT	CASSDFETNQPQHF
many	TRBV6-6	-	TRBJ2-4	TGTGCCAGCAGTTACCAACTAGCTGCGGCAAACATTCAGTACTTC	CASSYQLAAANIQYF
few	TRBV11-2	-	TRBJ1-1	TGTGCCAGCAGCTTAGCCGGGGATGTGACTGAAGCTTTCTTT	CASSLAGDVTEAFF
-	TRBV12-5	TRBD1	TRBJ2-2	TGTGCTAGTGGTATCTGGACAGGGGCTAGCGGGGAGCTGTTTTTT	CASGIWTGASGELFF
-	TRBV12-1	-	TRBJ1-1	TGTGCCAGCAGCCCCCCGAACGTTCAAGGGGTGGCGATGAACACTGAAGCTTTCTTT	CASSPPNVQGVAMNTEAFF
-	TRBV19	TRBD2	TRBJ2-2	TGTGCCAGTAGTGCGACTAGCCCGGCCGGGGAGCTGTTTTTT	CASSATSPAGELFF
-	TRBV6-2/TRBV6-3	TRBD2	TRBJ2-5	TGTGCCAGCAGTTTTGCGGGACTAGCGGGGCGGGAGACCCAGTACTTC	CASSFAGLAGRETQYF
-	TRBV7-8	TRBD2	TRBJ2-1	TGTGCCAGCAGCTCTCTTAGCGGGGGACCCTACAATGAGCAGTTCTTC	CASSSLSGGPYNEQFF
-	TRBV6-6	TRBD2	TRBJ2-2	TGTGCCAGCCGGGGAGGGTGGGACACCGGGGAGCTGTTTTTT	CASRGGWDTGELFF
-	TRBV5-6	TRBD2	TRBJ2-2	TGTGCCAGCAGCTTGATGGCGGGAGGGAACACCGGGGAGCTGTTTTTT	CASSLMAGGNTGELFF
-	TRBV4-1	-	TRBJ1-2	TGCGCCAGCAGCCAAGATCCGGGGAACTATGGCTACACCTTC	CASSQDPGNYGYTF
-	TRBV11-2	TRBD2	TRBJ2-7	TGTGCCAGCAGCCGAGCGGGGAATCGCTACGAGCAGTACTTC	CASSRAGNRYEQYF
-	TRBV27	TRBD1	TRBJ2-2	TGTGCCAGCAGTTGGACAGGGGGCCCAACCGGGGAGCTGTTTTTT	CASSWTGGPTGELFF
-	TRBV21-1	-	TRBJ2-3	TGTGCCAGCAGTCGCTTGCGGAGGACAGTCATCACAGATACGCAGTATTTT	CASSRLRRTVITDTQYF
-	TRBV9	TRBD1	TRBJ1-2	TGTGCCAGCAGCGTTAGGACAGGGGATGGCTACACCTTC	CASSVRTGDGYTF
once	TRBV2	-	TRBJ2-7	TGTGCCAGCAGTGAAACAGCCTCGCAACCCCTCCACGAGCAGTACTTC	CASSETASQPLHEQYF
-	TRBV5-1	-	TRBJ1-2	TGCGCCAGCAGCTTGGCCGGAGATAACTATGGCTACACCTTC	CASSLAGDNYGYTF
-	TRBV28	TRBD2	TRBJ2-3	TGTGCCAGCAGTGGACTAGCGGGAACTGGGGATACGCAGTATTTT	CASSGLAGTGDTQYF
-	TRBV9	-	TRBJ2-2	TGTGCCAGCAGCCCCCAATTGGTAGAAGCCGGGGAGCTGTTTTTT	CASSPQLVEAGELFF
-	TRBV5-5	-	TRBJ1-2	TGTGCCAGCAGCTCCAACGGTTATGGCTACACCTTC	CASSSNGYGYTF
-	TRBV4-2	TRBD2	TRBJ2-5	TGTGCCAGCAGCCAACGCGCTCTAGCGGGGGACGGGACCCAGTACTTC	CASSQRALAGDGTQYF
-	TRBV6-6	-	TRBJ2-5	TGTGCCAGCAGTTACCGAGAGACCCAGTACTTC	CASSYRETQYF